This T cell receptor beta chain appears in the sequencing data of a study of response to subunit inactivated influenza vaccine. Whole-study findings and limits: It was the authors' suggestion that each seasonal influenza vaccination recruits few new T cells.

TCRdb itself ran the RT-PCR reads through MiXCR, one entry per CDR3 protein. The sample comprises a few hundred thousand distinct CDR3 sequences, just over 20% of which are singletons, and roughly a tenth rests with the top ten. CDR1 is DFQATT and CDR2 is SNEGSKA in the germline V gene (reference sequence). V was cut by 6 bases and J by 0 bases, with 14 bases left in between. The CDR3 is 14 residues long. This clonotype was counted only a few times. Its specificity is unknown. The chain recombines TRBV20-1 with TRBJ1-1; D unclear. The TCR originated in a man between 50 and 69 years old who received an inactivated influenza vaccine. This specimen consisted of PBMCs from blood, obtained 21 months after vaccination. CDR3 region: CSAPRQRMNTEAFF. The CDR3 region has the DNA TGCAGTGCACCGCGGCAGAGGATGAACACTGAAGCTTTCTTT.